The clone carrying this T cell receptor beta chain was detected only a few times. Its specificity is unknown. The data originate from a study of blood T cells in healthy people across ages. Study results and caveats: Older individuals had lower TCR beta diversity per million T cells (the decline was roughly linear).

They isolated at least 6 million PBMCs from each sample. Next came a second PCR, run for roughly 6 to 11 cycles, which used a sample-barcoded 5' primer along with a J-beta primer mix. MiXCR, applied by TCRdb to the 5' RACE reads, yields one record per CDR3 protein. The sample has 750,000 to 950,000 distinct CDR3 sequences, approximately 53% seen once. Sequenced material: blood. This sequence was found in an older man in good health.

CDR3 in DNA: TGTGCCAGCAGCTTAGGAGCGGGAGGGCCGACCGGGGAGCTGTTTTTT. Translation gives CASSLGAGGPTGELFF. The chain couples TRBV7-7 to TRBJ2-2, with TRBD2 matching 10 bases. The CDR3 spans 16 residues. J was trimmed by 5 bases and V by 1 base; bases with no gene match: 4. CDR1 and CDR2 (germline): SSHAT, FNYEAQ (reference sequence). The complete variable domain, with remaining parts taken from reference TRBV7-7 and TRBJ2-2, reads GAGVSQSPRYKVTKRGQDVTLRCDPISSHATLYWYQQALGQGPEFLTYFNYEAQPDKSGLPSDRFSAERPEGSISTLTIQRTEQRDSAMYRCASSLGAGGPTGELFFGEGSRLTVL.